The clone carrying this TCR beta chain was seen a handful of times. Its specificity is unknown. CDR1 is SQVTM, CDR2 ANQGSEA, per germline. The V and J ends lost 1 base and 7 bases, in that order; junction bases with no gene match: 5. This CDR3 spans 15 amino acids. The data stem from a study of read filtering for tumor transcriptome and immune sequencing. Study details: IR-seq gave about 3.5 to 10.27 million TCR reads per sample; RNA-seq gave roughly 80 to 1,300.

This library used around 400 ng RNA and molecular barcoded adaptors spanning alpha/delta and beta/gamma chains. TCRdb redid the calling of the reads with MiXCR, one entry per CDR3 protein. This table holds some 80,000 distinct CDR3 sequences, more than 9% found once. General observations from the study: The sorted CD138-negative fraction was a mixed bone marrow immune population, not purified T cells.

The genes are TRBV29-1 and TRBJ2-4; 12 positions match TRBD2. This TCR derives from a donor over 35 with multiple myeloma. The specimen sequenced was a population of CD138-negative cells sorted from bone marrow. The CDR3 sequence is CSVEATSGSFNIQYF. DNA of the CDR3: TGCAGCGTTGAAGCGACTAGCGGGAGTTTTAACATTCAGTACTTC.